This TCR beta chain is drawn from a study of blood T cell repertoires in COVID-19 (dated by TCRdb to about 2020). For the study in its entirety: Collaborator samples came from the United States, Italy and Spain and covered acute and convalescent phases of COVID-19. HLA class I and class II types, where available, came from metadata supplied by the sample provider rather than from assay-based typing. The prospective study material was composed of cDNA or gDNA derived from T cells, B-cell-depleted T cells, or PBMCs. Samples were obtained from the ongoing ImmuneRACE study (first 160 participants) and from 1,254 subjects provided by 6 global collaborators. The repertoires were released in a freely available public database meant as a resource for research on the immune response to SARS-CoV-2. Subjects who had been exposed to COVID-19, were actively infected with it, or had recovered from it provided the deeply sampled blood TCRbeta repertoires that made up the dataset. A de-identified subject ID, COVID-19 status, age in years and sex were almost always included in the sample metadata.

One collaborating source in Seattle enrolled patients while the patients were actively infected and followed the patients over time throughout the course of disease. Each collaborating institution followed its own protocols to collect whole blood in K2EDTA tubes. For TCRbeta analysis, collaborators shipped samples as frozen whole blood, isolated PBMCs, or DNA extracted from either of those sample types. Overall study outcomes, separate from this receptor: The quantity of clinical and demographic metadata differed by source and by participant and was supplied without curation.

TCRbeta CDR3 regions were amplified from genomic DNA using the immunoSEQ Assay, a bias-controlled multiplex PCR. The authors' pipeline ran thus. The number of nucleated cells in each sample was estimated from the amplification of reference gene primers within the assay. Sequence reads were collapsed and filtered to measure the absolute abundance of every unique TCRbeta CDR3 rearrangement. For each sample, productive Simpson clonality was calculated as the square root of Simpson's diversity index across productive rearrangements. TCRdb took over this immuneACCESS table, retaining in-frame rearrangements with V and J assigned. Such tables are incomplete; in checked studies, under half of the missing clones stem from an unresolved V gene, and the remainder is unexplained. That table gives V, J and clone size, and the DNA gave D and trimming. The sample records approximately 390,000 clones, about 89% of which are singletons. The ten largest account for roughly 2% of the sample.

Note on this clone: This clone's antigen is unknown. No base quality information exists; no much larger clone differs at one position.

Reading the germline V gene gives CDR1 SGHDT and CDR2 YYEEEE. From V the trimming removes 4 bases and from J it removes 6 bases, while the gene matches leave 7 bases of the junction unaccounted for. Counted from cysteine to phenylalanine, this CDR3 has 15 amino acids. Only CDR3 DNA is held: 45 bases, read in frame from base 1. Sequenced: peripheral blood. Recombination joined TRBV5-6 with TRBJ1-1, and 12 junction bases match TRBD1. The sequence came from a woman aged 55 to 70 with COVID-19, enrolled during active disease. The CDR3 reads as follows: CASSGLGQGAAEAFF. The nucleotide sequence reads TGTGCCAGCAGCGGCTTGGGACAGGGGGCCGCTGAAGCTTTCTTT.